The 25 T cell receptor beta chains reported below all come from one sample, sequenced in a study of blood T cell repertoires in COVID-19. The data were produced by immunoSEQ multiplex PCR, yet TCRdb's version contains in-frame clones alone and is incomplete. The table shows 59,000 or so clones, with just over 90% occurring only once. The specimen sequenced was peripheral blood. These receptors all come from a human donor in a cohort sampled during active COVID-19.

The CDR3 bases are TGTGCCACCAGAGGACAGGGGGCCCCAGGGAACACTGAAGCTTTCTTT. Amino acid sequence: CATRGQGAPGNTEAFF. This rearrangement joins TRBV15 to TRBJ1-1; TRBD1 matches at 11 bases. The CDR3 runs to 16 residues. V dropped 6 bases and J dropped 1; count of bases not matched to a gene: 7. Looked up from germline, CDR1 is LNHNV and CDR2 is YYDKDF (reference sequence). Complete variable domain (other parts from reference TRBV15 and TRBJ1-1): DAMVIQNPRYQVTQFGKPVTLSCSQTLNHNVMYWYQQKSSQAPKLLFHYYDKDFNNEADTPDNFQSRRPNTSFCFLDIRSPGLGDTAMYLCATRGQGAPGNTEAFFGQGTRLTVV.

The V and J genes are TRBV2 and TRBJ2-4; 7 bases are a match to TRBD1. The germline gives CDR1 SNHLY, CDR2 FYNNEI. This CDR3 is 17 amino acids long. J was trimmed by 1 base and V by 7 bases; bases with no gene match: 13. In DNA, the CDR3 is TGTGCCAGCAAGTTAAGAGGGGGCGATGGGGCCAAAAACATTCAGTACTTC. Translating gives CASKLRGGDGAKNIQYF.

This chain joins TRBV29-1 and TRBJ2-3; no reliable D call. CDR3 length: 14 residues. Trimming pared 4 bases from V and 0 bases from J, leaving 11 bases between. CDR1 is SQVTM and CDR2 is ANQGSEA in the germline V gene. CDR3 nucleotides: TGCAGCGTTGCGTTACAGCCTAGCACAGATACGCAGTATTTT. The encoded protein is CSVALQPSTDTQYF.

J is TRBJ2-1 and V is TRBV12-3 or TRBV12-4, with 7 bases identical to TRBD2. CDR3 length: 13 residues. The V gene end was trimmed by 7 bases and the J gene end by 10 bases; junction bases not matched to a gene: 10. As DNA, the CDR3 is TGTGCCAGCACCGATCCAAAGCGGGGAGAGCAGTTCTTC. Residues: CASTDPKRGEQFF.

The gene calls are TRBV6-2 or TRBV6-3 and TRBJ1-1, with D unclear. Trimming shortened V by 2 bases and J by 1 base, and 5 bases separated the two germline ends. Germline V gene sequence: CDR1 MNHEY, CDR2 SVGEGT. CDR3 length: 13 residues. CDR3 residues: CASSYVKNTEAFF. DNA of the CDR3: TGTGCCAGCAGTTACGTAAAGAACACTGAAGCTTTCTTT.

This rearrangement joins TRBV10-3 to TRBJ2-7, with D unclear. Germline V gives CDR1 ENHRY, CDR2 SYGVKD. V lost 0 bases and J lost 4, with 13 bases in between. The CDR3 runs to 15 residues. The CDR3 DNA follows: TGTGCCATCAGTGAGTCGGTTCGACTCTCGTACGAGCAGTACTTC. Translating it yields CAISESVRLSYEQYF.

This chain uses TRBV5-1 with TRBJ2-7; TRBD2 matches at 12 bases. V shed 4 bases and J 6 bases; nucleotides not matched to a gene: 14. Germline-derived CDR1 and CDR2 are SGHRS and YFSETQ. This CDR3 is 17 amino acids long. The CDR3 bases are TGCGCCAGCAGCCACCTGACTAGCGGGAGATTAACCCTCGAGCAGTACTTC. This translates into CASSHLTSGRLTLEQYF.

J is TRBJ2-1 and V is TRBV7-2; perhaps TRBD2 as D (7 bases). The CDR3 covers 16 residues. The germline CDR1 and CDR2 sequences are SGHTA and FQGNSA. The V end was cut by 5 bases, the J end by 6 bases, with 20 bases between. This CDR3 is CASSKSIGGAGNEQFF. In nucleotides, the CDR3 is TGTGCCAGCAGCAAATCGATTGGGGGGGCGGGCAATGAGCAGTTCTTC.

This clone has just one count. This sequence joins TRBV10-1 and TRBJ2-1; 12 bases are shared with TRBD2. Germline trimming cut 0 bases from V and 6 bases from J; bases unmatched to any gene: 9. This CDR3 comprises 18 residues. The germline V gene encodes CDR1 WNHNN and CDR2 SYGVQD (reference sequence). The CDR3 DNA follows: TGCGCCAGCAGTGAGTCTGTTCGGGCTAGCGGGAGGGCCAATGAGCAGTTCTTC. It encodes CASSESVRASGRANEQFF.

This CDR3 reads CASRRGGGIIDTQYF. DNA of the CDR3: TGTGCCAGCAGGCGGGGAGGGGGGATCATAGATACGCAGTATTTT. The rearrangement uses TRBV3-1 (or the pseudogene TRBV3-2) and TRBJ2-3; TRBD2 might be the D (7 bases). Germline CDR1 and CDR2: LGHDT and YNNKEL (reference sequence). The CDR3 extends over 15 amino acids. Trimming removed 6 bases at V and 5 bases at J, with 18 bases between.

The chain recombines TRBV28 with TRBJ2-7, with 13 bases matching TRBD2. J gave up 4 bases and V 2 bases, and 2 bases lay outside the gene matches. The CDR3 has 15 residues. The germline V gene has CDR1 MDHEN and CDR2 SYDVKM. The CDR3 sequence is CASSLMTSGRYEQYF. The CDR3, as DNA: TGTGCCAGCAGTTTAATGACTAGCGGGAGGTACGAGCAGTACTTC.

V gene TRBV5-3 combines with J gene TRBJ2-5; D possibly corresponds to TRBD2 (6 bases). TRBV5-3 qualifies as an ORF whose function is uncertain. Trimming took 2 bases from V and 4 from J, leaving 18 bases between them. The CDR3 is 16 residues long. The CDR3 spells CARSFGRCRLGETQYF. The CDR3 nucleotides are TGTGCCAGAAGCTTCGGGAGATGTCGGTTGGGAGAGACCCAGTACTTC.

This sequence joins TRBV12-5 and TRBJ2-1; TRBD2 agrees at 11 bases. Germline loops: CDR1 LGHNT, CDR2 FRNRAP. The CDR3 loop spans 17 amino acids. J lost 10 bases, V lost 0 bases, and 11 bases had no gene match. In DNA, the CDR3 is TGTGCTAGTGGTTTGGTACGGGGACTAGCGGACCCAAAGGAGCAGTTCTTC. Translation: CASGLVRGLADPKEQFF.

V and J are TRBV6-8 and TRBJ2-4, with TRBD1 matching 10 bases. Germline lookup yields CDR1 MNHGY and CDR2 SAAAGT. This CDR3 is 18 amino acids long. V dropped 1 base and J dropped 8; count of bases not matched to a gene: 14. The CDR3 region has the DNA TGTGCCAGCAGTTACTTGACAGGGGGCGAGTGTCCCCCGGACATTCAGTACTTC. This translates into CASSYLTGGECPPDIQYF.

The gene calls are TRBV5-6 and TRBJ1-5; D uncertain. This CDR3 spans 12 amino acids. V was cut by 4 bases and J by 4 bases, with 6 bases left in between. CDR1 is SGHDT and CDR2 is YYEEEE in the germline V gene. CDR3 sequence (DNA): TGTGCCAGCAGCAACATAAATCAGCCCCAGCATTTT. Protein sequence: CASSNINQPQHF.

The V and J genes are TRBV7-2 and TRBJ2-7; 8 bases agree with TRBD2. Per germline, CDR1 SGHTA and CDR2 FQGNSA. Trimming took 2 bases from V and 2 from J; bases not matched to a gene: 2. This CDR3 contains 14 residues. In DNA, the CDR3 is TGTGCCAGCAGCTTAATTAGCGGGGCCTACGAGCAGTACTTC. It encodes CASSLISGAYEQYF.

In nucleotides, the CDR3 is TGTGCCAGCAGCCCACTCGTAGGGGGTTTAGGGAAGAACACTGAAGCTTTCTTT. Protein product: CASSPLVGGLGKNTEAFF. The J gene is TRBJ1-1, the V gene TRBV7-8; tentatively, D is TRBD1 (6 bases). This CDR3 comprises 18 residues. The germline V gene has CDR1 SGHVS and CDR2 FQNEAQ. The ends were cut back, 5 bases at V and 1 base at J, with 23 bases in the middle.

This CDR3 is CASSTRTSGRACEQYF. The CDR3 bases are TGTGCCAGCAGCACCAGGACTAGCGGGAGGGCCTGCGAGCAGTACTTC. V gene TRBV21-1 combines with J gene TRBJ2-7; TRBD2 reflects the table's D call only, with no check against the DNA. TRBV21-1 is deemed a pseudogene. The CDR3 loop spans 16 amino acids.

This sequence joins TRBV19 and TRBJ2-1; 10 bases map to TRBD2. This CDR3 region has 15 residues. The germline V gene encodes CDR1 LNHDA and CDR2 SQIVND (reference sequence). Losses at the gene ends were 4 bases for V and 4 bases for J; bases not matched to a gene: 4. DNA for the CDR3: TGTGCCAGTAGTACCCCTAGCGGGGGTTACAATGAGCAGTTCTTC. Protein: CASSTPSGGYNEQFF.

J is TRBJ1-1 and V is TRBV2, with TRBD1 as a possible D gene (5 bases). Trimming removed 4 bases at V and 0 bases at J, with 12 bases between. The germline gives CDR1 SNHLY, CDR2 FYNNEI. CDR3 length equals 15 residues. CDR3: CASSGSGWMNTEAFF. DNA of the CDR3: TGTGCCAGCAGTGGGTCAGGGTGGATGAACACTGAAGCTTTCTTT.

V and J are TRBV4-3 and TRBJ1-2, with no clear D. The CDR3 spans 13 residues. The V gene lost 0 bases and the J gene lost 5 bases, with 7 bases spanning the gap. Germline V CDR1 and CDR2: LGHNA, YSLEER. CDR3 bases: TGCGCCAGCAGCCAAGATCTTTTGTATGGCTACACCTTC. This translates into CASSQDLLYGYTF.

Remarks on this clone: In the same sample, other DNA sequences code for this CDR3. The rearrangement links TRBV25-1 to TRBJ1-1, with D unresolved. Germline V CDR1 and CDR2: MGHDK, SYGVNS. CDR3 length equals 13 residues. V was cut by 4 bases and J by 4 bases, with 10 bases left in between. The CDR3 is CASSGGGRTEAFF. CDR3 in DNA: TGTGCCAGCAGTGGAGGCGGGCGCACTGAAGCTTTCTTT.

The rearrangement links TRBV6-5 to TRBJ2-1; TRBD2 matches at 7 bases. With 0 bases clipped from V and 7 bases from J, the junction kept 9 bases outside the gene matches. The CDR3 has 16 residues. Looked up from germline, CDR1 is MNHEY and CDR2 is SVGAGI. Written as DNA, the CDR3 is TGTGCCAGCAGTTACTCGAGCGGGATGGGTCTGAATGAGCAGTTCTTC. Its protein is CASSYSSGMGLNEQFF.

This clone was seen a single time. This chain joins TRBV19 and TRBJ2-3; D is perhaps TRBD1 (5 bases). V gave up 4 bases and J gave up 7 bases, with 12 bases separating them. The CDR3 sequence is 13 residues long. Germline CDR1 reads LNHDA; CDR2 reads SQIVND (reference sequence). The CDR3 DNA is TGTGCCAGTAGTACCCGATCAGGGTATACGCAGTATTTT. Amino acids: CASSTRSGYTQYF.

This clone was counted a single time. V usage is TRBV7-2 and J usage is TRBJ2-1; perhaps TRBD2 as D (6 bases). Germline CDR1 reads SGHTA; CDR2 reads FQGNSA. CDR3 length equals 15 residues. The germline V and J ends were trimmed by 4 bases and 6 bases, with 16 bases remaining between them. DNA of the CDR3: TGTGCCAGCAGCTCTCAGGGTAGCGGCCGCAATGAGCAGTTCTTC. Amino acids: CASSSQGSGRNEQFF.